These T cell receptor beta chains were read from a single sample in a study of OX40 agonist ivuxolimab in advanced cancers. Profiled with immunoSEQ multiplex PCR; TCRdb holds only in-frame clones, not every one. The profile shows tens of thousands of clones, approximately 80% of them singletons. The sample here was CD4+ or CD8+ T cells sorted from blood, taken in a trial of the OX40 agonist ivuxolimab. Every receptor here comes from an adult with an advanced solid tumor such as melanoma, head and neck, liver or kidney cancer. The conserved cysteine and the conserved F or W are not part of the CDR3 here. Some rows mark clone size as missing; the rest say once, few, many or name a class of expanded clone.

size	V	J	CDR3
NA	TRBV27	TRBJ2-1	ASSTGTSGYNEQF
NA	TRBV2	TRBJ2-2	ASSEGAYTGENTGELF
NA	TRBV11-3	TRBJ2-1	ASSLVTGSYNEQF
few	TRBV2	TRBJ1-1	ASSEQSRQTEAF
NA	TRBV10-1	TRBJ2-1	ASSRTGPLNEQF
NA	TRBV2	TRBJ1-1	ASSGLRWDTEAF
once	TRBV5-1	TRBJ2-3	ASSLTSRSTDTQY
NA	TRBV27	TRBJ2-7	ASSRRDYYSYEQY
NA	TRBV18	TRBJ2-1	ASSPPSGGYNEQF
NA	TRBV10-3	TRBJ2-5	AISESSATQETQY
NA	TRBV5-1	TRBJ2-7	ASSRTGGAGYEQY
NA	TRBV9	TRBJ2-3	ASSVSPGQGSNTDTQY
NA	TRBV27	TRBJ2-2	ASSFRTGANTGELF
few	TRBV5-6	TRBJ2-2	ASTGGYLSLNTGELF
NA	TRBV7-2	TRBJ1-1	ASSLPGQEHTEAF
NA	TRBV7-9	TRBJ2-2	ASSSVLNTGELF
NA	TRBV11-3	TRBJ2-5	ASSPTTGETQY
NA	TRBV4-1	TRBJ1-2	ASSQDKRGGYGYT
NA	TRBV5-4	TRBJ2-3	ASSSARGDGTDTQY
NA	TRBV7-2	TRBJ1-3	ASSRRGSSGNTIY
NA	TRBV7-6	TRBJ2-1	ASSKRGRDEQF
NA	TRBV19	TRBJ2-3	ASSDRLAATDTQY
NA	TRBV6-1	TRBJ2-5	ASSEFQGWETQY
NA	TRBV7-9	TRBJ1-4	ASSLDRGRGEKLF
NA	TRBV5-1	TRBJ2-2	ASSRTGGYGELF
NA	TRBV7-9	TRBJ2-3	ASSLLAGVSTDTQY
NA	TRBV19	TRBJ1-1	ASSIGAHSGDTEAF
NA	TRBV19	TRBJ2-1	ASSPSGSSYNEQF
NA	TRBV5-4	TRBJ1-1	ASSPGGMNTEAF
NA	TRBV19	TRBJ1-5	ASRSAGQGLNQPQH
NA	TRBV19	TRBJ2-3	ASSGRGREMADTQY
few	TRBV28	TRBJ1-1	ATGVGGTEAF
NA	TRBV28	TRBJ1-4	ATHTGLDEKLF
few	TRBV9	TRBJ1-2	ASSVAGAPNYGYT
NA	TRBV5-4	TRBJ2-1	ASSQDPLGTSGNHEQF
NA	TRBV11-3	TRBJ2-1	ASSPGFLAGAEDEQF
NA	TRBV15	TRBJ1-4	ATSRSQGGTNEKLF
NA	TRBV5-6	TRBJ1-2	ASSFLQGGYGYT
few	TRBV11-2	TRBJ1-1	ASSPTLRGDTEAF
NA	TRBV11-2	TRBJ1-5	ASSLGQGNYQPQH
NA	TRBV2	TRBJ2-7	ASSEAYEQY
NA	TRBV4-2	TRBJ1-2	ASSQDGRGDGYT
once	TRBV5-1	TRBJ1-2	ASSLAPGVDYGYT
NA	TRBV7-2	TRBJ2-3	ASSHSGGAGDTQY
NA	TRBV5-1	TRBJ1-5	ASKGSNQPQH
NA	TRBV28	TRBJ1-1	ASSSRQAGSSNTEAF
NA	TRBV27	TRBJ1-1	ATISRRDRAEAF
NA	TRBV7-9	TRBJ1-2	ASTRGGWTSYGYT
NA	TRBV5-1	TRBJ1-2	ASSPGAGQGMEYGYT
NA	TRBV7-3	TRBJ1-1	ASSRTENTEAF
NA	TRBV5-6	TRBJ2-1	ASSLAGGPNEQF
NA	TRBV10-1	TRBJ2-5	ASSESEAQETQY
NA	TRBV6-1	TRBJ2-2	ASDRGGSTGELF
few	TRBV28	TRBJ1-5	ASSPLFGDAGQPQH
NA	TRBV19	TRBJ1-2	ASSAGVLPSNYGYT
once	TRBV5-4	TRBJ2-6	ASSLNLGGANVLT
NA	TRBV19	TRBJ1-2	ASSRDRENGYT